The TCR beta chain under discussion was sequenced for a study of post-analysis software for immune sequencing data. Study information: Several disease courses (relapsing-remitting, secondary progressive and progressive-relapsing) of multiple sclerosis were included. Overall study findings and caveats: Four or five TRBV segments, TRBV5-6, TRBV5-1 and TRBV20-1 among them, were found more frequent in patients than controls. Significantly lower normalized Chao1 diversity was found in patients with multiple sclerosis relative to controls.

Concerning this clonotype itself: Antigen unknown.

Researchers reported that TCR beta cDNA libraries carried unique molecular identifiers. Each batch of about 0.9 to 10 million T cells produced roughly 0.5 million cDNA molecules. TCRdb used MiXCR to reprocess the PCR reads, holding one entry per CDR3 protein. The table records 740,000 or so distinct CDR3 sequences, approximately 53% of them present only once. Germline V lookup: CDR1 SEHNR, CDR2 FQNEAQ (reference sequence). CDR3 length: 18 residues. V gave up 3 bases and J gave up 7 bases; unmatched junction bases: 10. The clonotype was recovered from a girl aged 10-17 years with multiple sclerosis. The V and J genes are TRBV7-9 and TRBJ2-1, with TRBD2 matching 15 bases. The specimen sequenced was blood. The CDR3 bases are TGTGCCAGCAGCTTCGGACTAGCGGGAGGGCCTTGGACTAATGAGCAGTTCTTC. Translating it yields CASSFGLAGGPWTNEQFF. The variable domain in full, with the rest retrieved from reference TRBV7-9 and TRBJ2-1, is DTGVSQNPRHKITKRGQNVTFRCDPISEHNRLYWYRQTLGQGPEFLTYFQNEAQLEKSRLLSDRFSAERPKGSFSTLEIQRTEQGDSAMYLCASSFGLAGGPWTNEQFFGPGTRLTVL.